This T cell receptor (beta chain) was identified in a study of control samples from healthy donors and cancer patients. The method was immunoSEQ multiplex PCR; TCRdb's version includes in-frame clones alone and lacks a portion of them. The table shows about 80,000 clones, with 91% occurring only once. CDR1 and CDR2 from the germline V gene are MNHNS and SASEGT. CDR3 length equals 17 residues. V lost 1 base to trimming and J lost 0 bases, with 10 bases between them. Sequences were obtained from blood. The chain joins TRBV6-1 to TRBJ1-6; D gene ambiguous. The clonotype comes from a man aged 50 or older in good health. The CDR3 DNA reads TGTGCCAGCAGTGAAGTCAGGTATAGCTCCTATAATTCACCCCTCCACTTT. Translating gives CASSEVRYSSYNSPLHF.